What follows describes a single TCR beta chain. The antigen is not known. V trimming: 5 bases; J trimming: 5 bases; junction bases outside the gene matches: 5. This CDR3 contains 14 residues. CDR1 SGHVS and CDR2 FQNEAQ come from the germline V gene. Sequencing used immunoSEQ multiplex PCR; TCRdb keeps in-frame clones, though not all of them. The data contain some 64,000 clones, around nine tenths of them singletons. This entry belongs to a study of OX40 agonist ivuxolimab in advanced cancers. Broader study findings: Those patients achieving a partial response at 0.1-3.0 mg/kg showed among the lowest clonal expansion. Researchers report that CD8+ T cells had, on average, more expanded clones than CD4+.

Sequenced material: CD4+ or CD8+ T cells sorted from blood, taken in a trial of the OX40 agonist ivuxolimab. This receptor was obtained from an adult with an advanced solid tumor such as melanoma, head and neck, liver or kidney cancer. The chain has TRBV7-8 and TRBJ1-4, with 7 bases aligning to TRBD1. CDR3 sequence (DNA): TGTGCCAGCAGCGCGGGACAGATGAATGAAAAACTGTTTTTT. Amino acid sequence: CASSAGQMNEKLFF. Full variable domain (missing parts from reference TRBV7-8 and TRBJ1-4): GAGVSQSPRYKVAKRGQDVALRCDPISGHVSLFWYQQALGQGPEFLTYFQNEAQLDKSGLPSDRFFAERPEGSVSTLKIQRTQQEDSAVYLCASSAGQMNEKLFFGSGTQLSVL.